The 15 T cell receptor beta chains below come from one sample, sequenced in a study of control samples from healthy donors and cancer patients. The repertoire was sequenced with immunoSEQ multiplex PCR; TCRdb's copy has only in-frame clones and lacks some. The sample shows 150,000 to 200,000 clones, around 90% of them seen only once. The material sequenced was blood. The receptor source for this set is a woman aged 25 to 39 in good health.

This sequence joins TRBV5-1 and TRBJ2-7; TRBD2 might be the D (5 bases). The V and J ends lost 0 bases and 6 bases respectively, with 13 bases between them. The CDR3 is made up of 14 amino acids. Germline V CDR1 and CDR2: SGHRS, YFSETQ. CDR3 sequence: CASSLGDGGGEQYV. The CDR3 region has the DNA TGCGCCAGCAGCTTGGGAGACGGAGGTGGCGAGCAGTACGTC.

This clone has just one count. This chain uses TRBV10-3 with TRBJ1-1; 8 positions agree with TRBD1. The germline V gene has CDR1 ENHRY and CDR2 SYGVKD. CDR3 length: 13 residues. V lost 5 bases and J lost 3; bases outside the gene matches: 2. The DNA for the CDR3 is TGTGCCATCAGTTCACAGGGGGACACTGAAGCTTTCTTT. Its protein product is CAISSQGDTEAFF.

The CDR3 bases are TGCGCCAGCAGCCCTAATACCGGGACAGGGATGGCTTTCTTT. Translation: CASSPNTGTGMAFF. The V and J genes are TRBV5-1 and TRBJ1-1; 9 bases are shared with TRBD1. Germline values: CDR1 SGHRS, CDR2 YFSETQ. The CDR3 covers 14 residues. V lost 4 bases to trimming and J lost 11 bases; unmatched junction nucleotides: 12.

Note on this clone: Other DNA sequences within the sample encode an identical CDR3. The rearrangement uses TRBV30 and TRBJ2-2, with 9 nucleotides matching TRBD1. J was trimmed by 6 bases and V by 3 bases; bases with no gene match: 2. CDR1 is GTSNPN, CDR2 SVGIG, per germline (reference sequence). The CDR3 extends over 13 amino acids. The CDR3 loop reads CAWSRQGAGELFF. The CDR3 DNA reads as TGTGCCTGGAGCAGACAGGGGGCCGGGGAGCTGTTTTTT.

The chain carries TRBV20-1 and TRBJ2-7; no clear D gene. The CDR3 is 12 residues long. The ends were cut back, 3 bases at V and 6 bases at J, with 12 bases in the middle. The V gene's germline CDR1 is DFQATT and CDR2 SNEGSKA (reference sequence). The CDR3 here is CSASINLGEQYF. CDR3 DNA: TGCAGTGCTAGTATCAACCTCGGCGAGCAGTACTTC.

A remark on this clone: A much larger clone sits a single nucleotide away, making a read error possible. For the CDR3, the DNA is TGTGCCAGCAGTGACGGTAGCAATCAGCCCCAGCATTTT. Translation: CASSDGSNQPQHF. The chain carries TRBV2 and TRBJ1-5, with D unresolved. This CDR3 has 13 residues. V was cut by 3 bases and J by 0 bases, with 3 bases left in between. Germline CDR1 reads SNHLY; CDR2 reads FYNNEI.

J is TRBJ2-2 and V is TRBV7-9; 7 bases agree with TRBD2. CDR1 is SEHNR, CDR2 FQNEAQ, per germline (reference sequence). V dropped 6 bases and J dropped 5; count of bases not matched to a gene: 9. The CDR3 is 15 amino acids. CDR3 in amino acids: CASRKTDGGTGELFF. CDR3 bases: TGTGCCAGCAGAAAAACGGACGGGGGGACCGGGGAGCTGTTTTTT.

The sample holds one count of this clone. This chain links TRBV19 with TRBJ2-3; 9 bases align to TRBD1. With V trimmed by 6 bases and J by 5 bases, 15 bases remained unmatched. The V gene's germline CDR1 is LNHDA and CDR2 SQIVND (reference sequence). This CDR3 is 17 amino acids long. Here the CDR3 reads CASSDRGAGIPLDTQYF. CDR3 in DNA: TGTGCCAGTAGCGACAGGGGGGCGGGGATACCCTTAGATACGCAGTATTTT.

The chain recombines TRBV6-1 with TRBJ2-3; 10 bases line up with TRBD2. The CDR3 consists of 15 residues. CDR1 and CDR2 from the germline V gene are MNHNS and SASEGT. The J segment lost 6 bases and the V segment lost 2 bases, leaving 5 bases of the junction unmatched. DNA for the CDR3: TGTGCCAGCAGTGAAACAGCGGGAGGGCCCGATACGCAGTATTTT. Its protein is CASSETAGGPDTQYF.

The rearrangement uses TRBV20-1 and TRBJ2-5; D gene unclear. CDR3 length: 11 residues. V was trimmed by 5 bases and J by 3 bases, leaving 7 bases between them. Germline V gives CDR1 DFQATT, CDR2 SNEGSKA (reference sequence). This CDR3 reads CSAGPKETQYF. The CDR3 DNA is TGCAGTGCTGGACCGAAAGAGACCCAGTACTTC.

The chain links TRBV10-3 to TRBJ1-2; TRBD1 aligns across 7 bases. Per the germline V gene, CDR1 is ENHRY and CDR2 is SYGVKD. This CDR3 contains 15 residues. The V and J ends lost 3 bases and 3 bases, in that order; junction bases with no gene match: 7. CDR3 amino acids: CAISDGSGGYYGYTF. CDR3 in DNA: TGTGCCATCAGTGACGGGTCAGGGGGGTACTATGGCTACACCTTC.

The gene calls are TRBV9 and TRBJ2-2; D perhaps matches TRBD2 (6 bases). Deletions cut 3 bases from V and 4 bases from J, with 13 bases between. Germline-derived CDR1 and CDR2 are SGDLS and YYNGEE. The CDR3 has 15 residues. The CDR3 sequence is CASSAGTGPTGELFF. The DNA of the CDR3 is TGTGCCAGCAGCGCCGGGACTGGGCCCACCGGGGAGCTGTTTTTT.

CDR3 DNA: TGTGCCAGCAGCCCCGGACTAGCAAGCACAGATACGCAGTATTTT. Amino acids: CASSPGLASTDTQYF. This rearrangement joins TRBV7-9 to TRBJ2-3; 8 bases align to TRBD2. The germline CDR1 and CDR2 sequences are SEHNR and FQNEAQ (reference sequence). The CDR3 length is 15 residues. V shed 5 bases and J 0 bases; nucleotides not matched to a gene: 4.

The chain links TRBV27 to TRBJ2-2; D is unresolved. V lost 3 bases and J lost 1, with 3 bases in between. CDR1 and CDR2 (germline): MNHEY, SMNVEV (reference sequence). The CDR3 consists of 13 residues. DNA for the CDR3: TGTGCCAGCAGTTTTCTGAACACCGGGGAGCTGTTTTTT. It yields the protein CASSFLNTGELFF.

V gene TRBV5-4 combines with J gene TRBJ1-2; 7 positions match TRBD1. This CDR3 contains 15 residues. J gave up 3 bases and V 5 bases, and 10 bases lay outside the gene matches. The germline CDR1 and CDR2 sequences are SGHNT and YYREEE (reference sequence). CDR3 protein: CASREGQRGDYGYTF. The CDR3 DNA follows: TGTGCCAGCAGGGAGGGACAGAGGGGGGACTATGGCTACACCTTC.